Detailed here is one TCR beta chain. Sequenced by immunoSEQ multiplex PCR; TCRdb stores in-frame clones only, minus some. The table has approximately 120,000 clones, roughly four fifths seen once. This record comes from a study of blood T cell repertoires in COVID-19. Study background: The United States, Italy and Spain were the sources of the acute and convalescent COVID-19 samples. T cells, B-cell-depleted T cells, or PBMCs provided the cDNA or gDNA that served as material.

Germline V gene data show CDR1 as LNHDA and CDR2 as SQIVND (reference sequence). The CDR3 is 14 amino acids. The V segment lost 6 bases and the J segment 4 bases; nucleotides outside the gene matches: 6. This TCR came from a man aged 60 to 75 with acute or convalescent COVID-19. V is TRBV19 and J is TRBJ1-5; 7 nucleotides match TRBD1. The sequencing input was peripheral blood. CDR3 DNA: TGTGCCAGTAGCCGCGGGACAGCTAATCAGCCCCAGCATTTT. This encodes CASSRGTANQPQHF.